A selection of T cell receptor beta chains follows, all from one sample in a study of T cells after yellow fever vaccination. TCRdb fed the 5' RACE reads into MiXCR, producing one record per CDR3 protein. Here the sample spans about 310,000 distinct CDR3 sequences, approximately 3.9% being singletons. Source: PBMCs, taken on the day of the yellow fever booster vaccination. These TCRs come from a young man who received the YFV17D yellow fever vaccine. CDR3s include the opening cysteine and the closing phenylalanine or tryptophan. D genes are given only for firm matches. A row's size may be missing; if present it is once, few, many or a size class.

V gene,D gene,J gene,clone size,CDR3 protein,CDR3 DNA
TRBV12-3/TRBV12-4,NA,TRBJ2-1,NA,CASSPPRQGRHNEQFF,TGTGCCAGCAGTCCCCCCCGGCAGGGGCGCCACAATGAGCAGTTCTTC
TRBV4-2,NA,TRBJ2-7,many,CASSQASGALGEQYF,TGTGCCAGCAGCCAAGCCTCCGGGGCCCTTGGGGAGCAGTACTTC
TRBV20-1,TRBD2,TRBJ2-1,many,CSARLAGGYNEQFF,TGCAGTGCTAGACTAGCGGGGGGGTACAATGAGCAGTTCTTC
TRBV10-3,TRBD2,TRBJ2-1,many,CAISDPGRGDEQFF,TGTGCCATCAGTGACCCGGGGAGGGGTGATGAGCAGTTCTTC
TRBV12-3/TRBV12-4,NA,TRBJ2-7,few,CASSSTGYYEQYF,TGTGCCAGCAGTTCTACAGGTTACTACGAGCAGTACTTC
TRBV7-9,TRBD1,TRBJ1-6,few,CASRVGQGNSPLHF,TGTGCCAGTCGGGTCGGACAGGGTAATTCACCCCTCCACTTT
TRBV30,NA,TRBJ1-3,NA,CAWSVANSGNTIYF,TGTGCCTGGAGTGTGGCCAACTCTGGAAACACCATATATTTT
TRBV6-5,NA,TRBJ2-3,many,CASTDEWTSTDTQYF,TGTGCCAGCACTGACGAGTGGACCTCCACAGATACGCAGTATTTT
TRBV5-6,NA,TRBJ2-3,many,CASSSAEGDRYTDTQYF,TGTGCCAGCAGCTCCGCGGAGGGAGACAGGTACACAGATACGCAGTATTTT
TRBV6-2/TRBV6-3,NA,TRBJ1-5,few,CASSYVGTTNQPQHF,TGTGCCAGCAGTTACGTGGGGACCACTAATCAGCCCCAGCATTTT
TRBV24-1,NA,TRBJ2-3,few,CATSDIAEPTDTQYF,TGTGCCACCAGTGATATAGCGGAGCCCACAGATACGCAGTATTTT
TRBV4-3,TRBD1,TRBJ1-2,NA,CASSQDHRGDGYTF,TGCGCCAGCAGCCAAGATCACAGGGGAGATGGCTACACCTTC
TRBV24-1,TRBD2,TRBJ2-1,NA,CATSVHRLAGGPYNEQFF,TGTGCCACCAGTGTGCATCGGCTAGCGGGGGGACCCTACAATGAGCAGTTCTTC
TRBV6-1,NA,TRBJ1-2,many,CASSSFRGGYTF,TGTGCCAGCAGTTCGTTCAGGGGTGGCTACACCTTC
TRBV20-1,NA,TRBJ2-5,NA,CSARDSGAGRETQYF,TGCAGTGCTAGAGATTCAGGTGCAGGGCGGGAGACCCAGTACTTC
TRBV18,NA,TRBJ1-2,NA,CASSPGTSYGYTF,TGTGCCAGCTCACCGGGCACCTCCTATGGCTACACCTTC
TRBV15,TRBD1,TRBJ1-2,many,CATSSGQGFGYTF,TGTGCCACCAGCAGCGGACAGGGGTTTGGCTACACCTTC
TRBV4-3,NA,TRBJ1-6,few,CASSQVKVGVFGARSPLHF,TGCGCCAGCAGCCAGGTCAAAGTCGGGGTGTTTGGGGCCCGATCACCCCTCCACTTT
TRBV29-1,NA,TRBJ2-3,few,CSVGGGGDTQYF,TGCAGCGTTGGCGGGGGCGGGGATACGCAGTATTTT
TRBV10-3,TRBD1,TRBJ2-3,many,CATEGAGGSDTQYF,TGTGCCACGGAGGGGGCAGGGGGCTCAGATACGCAGTATTTT
TRBV28,TRBD1,TRBJ2-4,many,CASSPGQGYGIQYF,TGTGCCAGCAGTCCCGGACAGGGGTACGGCATTCAGTACTTC
TRBV4-3,NA,TRBJ2-1,NA,CASSKQWGFVPNEQFF,TGCGCCAGCAGCAAGCAATGGGGGTTCGTACCCAATGAGCAGTTCTTC
TRBV5-1,TRBD2,TRBJ2-1,many,CASSAGLAIEQFF,TGCGCCAGCAGCGCTGGACTAGCTATTGAGCAGTTCTTC
TRBV7-9,TRBD1,TRBJ2-2,few,CASSKRDSGTGELFF,TGTGCCAGCAGCAAACGGGACAGTGGCACCGGGGAGCTGTTTTTT
TRBV6-2/TRBV6-3,NA,TRBJ2-2,many,CASSYVARRGELFF,TGTGCCAGCAGTTACGTGGCCCGCAGAGGGGAGCTGTTTTTT
TRBV7-3,TRBD2,TRBJ2-3,many,CASSLGGGLAEVDTQYF,TGTGCCAGCAGCTTAGGGGGGGGACTAGCGGAGGTGGATACGCAGTATTTT
TRBV7-6,NA,TRBJ2-7,many,CASSERDAGDEQYF,TGTGCCAGCAGCGAACGGGATGCCGGGGACGAGCAGTACTTC
TRBV2,TRBD1,TRBJ2-3,many,CASSVRTGGGDTQYF,TGTGCCAGCAGTGTACGGACAGGGGGCGGAGATACGCAGTATTTT
TRBV20-1,TRBD2,TRBJ2-3,many,CSATMGLGYTDTQYF,TGCAGTGCCACAATGGGACTAGGTTACACAGATACGCAGTATTTT
TRBV28,NA,TRBJ1-5,many,CASSLAEVIISNQPQHF,TGTGCCAGCAGTTTAGCCGAGGTAATAATTAGCAATCAGCCCCAGCATTTT
TRBV27,NA,TRBJ2-3,NA,CASTTTRAVGRDTQYF,TGTGCCAGCACCACGACACGGGCAGTGGGACGAGATACGCAGTATTTT
TRBV4-1,NA,TRBJ2-3,few,CASSQFLLAVTDTQYF,TGCGCCAGCAGCCAATTTCTTTTAGCGGTCACAGATACGCAGTATTTT
TRBV6-2/TRBV6-3,TRBD1,TRBJ1-1,NA,CASRMTGNSWTEAFF,TGTGCCAGCAGGATGACAGGGAACTCGTGGACTGAAGCTTTCTTT
TRBV6-2/TRBV6-3,NA,TRBJ2-3,NA,CASIEDSSTDTQYF,TGTGCCAGCATCGAGGACAGCAGCACAGATACGCAGTATTTT
TRBV12-2,NA,TRBJ1-1,few,CASRFPFF,TGTGCAAGTCGCTTCCCTTTCTTT
TRBV29-1,NA,TRBJ2-7,many,CSVDGLGSRPYEQYF,TGCAGCGTTGATGGTTTGGGATCACGACCCTACGAGCAGTACTTC
TRBV5-1,TRBD1,TRBJ2-1,many,CASSLALDRGSDEQFF,TGCGCCAGCAGCTTGGCACTGGACAGGGGGTCGGATGAGCAGTTCTTC
TRBV5-1,NA,TRBJ2-5,many,CASSIDGQQGGEETQYF,TGCGCCAGCAGCATCGACGGCCAACAGGGCGGTGAGGAGACCCAGTACTTC
TRBV29-1,TRBD1,TRBJ2-1,many,CSVITDRAANEQFF,TGCAGCGTGATAACCGACAGGGCGGCGAATGAGCAGTTCTTC
TRBV20-1,NA,TRBJ1-4,NA,CSARTVPQEKLFF,TGCAGTGCTCGGACCGTCCCTCAGGAAAAACTGTTTTTT
TRBV5-1,NA,TRBJ1-1,many,CASSRGGGPSDEAFF,TGCGCCAGCAGCCGAGGGGGGGGCCCGAGTGATGAAGCTTTCTTT
TRBV10-3,NA,TRBJ1-4,few,CAISEAWGVATNEKLFF,TGTGCCATCAGTGAAGCGTGGGGGGTTGCAACTAATGAAAAACTGTTTTTT
TRBV20-1,NA,TRBJ2-6,few,CSARDLQWADKSTGANVLTF,TGCAGTGCTAGAGATCTACAATGGGCCGACAAAAGTACTGGGGCCAACGTCCTGACTTTC
TRBV7-3,TRBD2,TRBJ2-3,NA,CASRNLGGLAGDTQYF,TGTGCCAGCAGGAATCTCGGCGGACTAGCAGGCGATACGCAGTATTTT
TRBV21-1,NA,TRBJ2-3,NA,CASSARAGSHDTQYF,TGTGCCAGCAGCGCCCGTGCAGGGTCACACGATACGCAGTATTTT
TRBV3-1,NA,TRBJ1-5,many,CASSGVNSNQPQHF,TGTGCCAGCAGTGGAGTTAATAGCAATCAGCCCCAGCATTTT
TRBV18,TRBD1,TRBJ1-5,many,CASSPNDRAFNQPQHF,TGTGCCAGCTCACCAAACGACAGGGCCTTCAATCAGCCCCAGCATTTT
TRBV6-1,NA,TRBJ1-2,NA,CAIISGGYTF,TGTGCCATCATCTCGGGTGGCTACACCTTC
TRBV2,NA,TRBJ2-3,many,CASFRDTQYF,TGTGCCAGTTTTCGGGATACGCAGTATTTT
TRBV18,NA,TRBJ2-5,many,CASSQEGRETQYF,TGTGCCAGCTCACAAGAGGGACGGGAGACCCAGTACTTC
TRBV20-1,NA,TRBJ2-5,many,CSAREGRQETQYF,TGCAGTGCTAGGGAGGGTCGGCAAGAGACCCAGTACTTC
TRBV6-2/TRBV6-3,TRBD1,TRBJ2-5,many,CASGGGQGYQETQYF,TGTGCCAGCGGGGGGGGACAGGGGTACCAAGAGACCCAGTACTTC
TRBV18,NA,TRBJ2-1,many,CASSPPTTYNEQFF,TGTGCCAGCTCACCACCGACGACATACAATGAGCAGTTCTTC
TRBV20-1,TRBD2,TRBJ2-1,few,CSKTASGASYNEQFF,TGCAGTAAGACCGCTAGCGGGGCATCCTACAATGAGCAGTTCTTC
TRBV10-3,TRBD2,TRBJ2-5,many,CAISESIASGRETQYF,TGTGCCATCAGTGAGTCGATCGCTAGCGGGCGGGAGACCCAGTACTTC
TRBV5-1,NA,TRBJ1-5,NA,CASSREGNQPQHF,TGCGCCAGCAGCCGGGAGGGCAATCAGCCCCAGCATTTT